One TCR beta chain is described in this entry. Its target is not known. The junction shows a germline mismatch at one end, possibly a read error. This sample was taken from a study of blood T cells in healthy people across ages. General study results and limits: It was not possible, with unsorted PBMCs, to conclusively compare naive and antigen-experienced cells.

Primers used in a second PCR of roughly 7 to 12 cycles were a sample-barcoded 5' primer and a J-beta primer mix. TCRdb passed the 5' RACE reads through MiXCR, listing each CDR3 protein once. The table has approximately 1,700,000 distinct CDR3 sequences, around 42% seen once; the top ten hold about 21%. Germline CDR1 is SQVTM and CDR2 is ANQGSEA. The CDR3 consists of 15 residues. The rearrangement links TRBV29-1 to TRBJ2-5, with 7 bases identical to TRBD1. Sequenced sample: blood. The TCR comes from a human donor in good health. CDR3 amino acids: CSVEEGALTTYGQYF. CDR3 DNA sequence: TGCAGTGTTGAAGAGGGGGCCTTAACGACCTACGGGCAGTACTTC.